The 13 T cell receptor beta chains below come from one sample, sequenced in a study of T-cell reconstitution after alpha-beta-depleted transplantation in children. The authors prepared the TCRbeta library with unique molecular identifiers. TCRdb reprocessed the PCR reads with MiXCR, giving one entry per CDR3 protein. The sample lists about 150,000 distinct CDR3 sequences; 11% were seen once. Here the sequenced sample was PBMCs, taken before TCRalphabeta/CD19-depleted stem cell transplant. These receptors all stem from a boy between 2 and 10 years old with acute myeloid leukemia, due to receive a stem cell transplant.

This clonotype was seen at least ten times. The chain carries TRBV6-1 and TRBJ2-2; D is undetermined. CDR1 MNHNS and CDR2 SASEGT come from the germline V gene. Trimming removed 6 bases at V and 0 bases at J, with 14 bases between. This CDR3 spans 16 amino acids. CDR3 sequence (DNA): TGTGCCAGCAGAGATGAACCACATGCGAACACCGGGGAGCTGTTTTTT. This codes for CASRDEPHANTGELFF.

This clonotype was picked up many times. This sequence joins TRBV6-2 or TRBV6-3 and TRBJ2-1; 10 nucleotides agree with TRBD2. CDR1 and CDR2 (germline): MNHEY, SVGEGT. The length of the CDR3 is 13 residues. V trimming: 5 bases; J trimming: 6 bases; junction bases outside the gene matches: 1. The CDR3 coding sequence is TGTGCCAGCAGTGGACTAGCGGCCAATGAGCAGTTCTTC. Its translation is CASSGLAANEQFF.

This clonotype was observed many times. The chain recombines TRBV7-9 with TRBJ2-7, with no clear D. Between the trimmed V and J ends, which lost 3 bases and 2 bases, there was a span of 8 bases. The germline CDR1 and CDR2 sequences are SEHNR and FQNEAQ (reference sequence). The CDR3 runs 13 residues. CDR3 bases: TGTGCCAGCAGCTTTGTAGACACCTACGAGCAGTACTTC. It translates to CASSFVDTYEQYF.

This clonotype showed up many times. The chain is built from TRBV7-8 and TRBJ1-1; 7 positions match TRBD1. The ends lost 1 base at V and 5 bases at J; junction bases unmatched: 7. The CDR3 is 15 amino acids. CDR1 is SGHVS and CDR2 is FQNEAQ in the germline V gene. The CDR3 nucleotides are TGTGCCAGCAGCTTAGGAGCAGGGGGAGGTACTGAAGCTTTCTTT. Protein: CASSLGAGGGTEAFF.

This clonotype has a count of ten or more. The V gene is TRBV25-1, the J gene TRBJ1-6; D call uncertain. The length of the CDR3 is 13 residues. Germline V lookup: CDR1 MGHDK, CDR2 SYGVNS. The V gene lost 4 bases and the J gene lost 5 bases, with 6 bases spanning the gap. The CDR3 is CASSVGDNSPLHF. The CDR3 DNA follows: TGTGCCAGCAGTGTCGGCGATAATTCACCCCTCCACTTT. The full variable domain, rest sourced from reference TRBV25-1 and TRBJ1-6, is EADIYQTPRYLVIGTGKKITLECSQTMGHDKMYWYQQDPGMELHLIHYSYGVNSTEKGDLSSESTVSRIRTEHFPLTLESARPSHTSQYLCASSVGDNSPLHFGNGTRLTVT.

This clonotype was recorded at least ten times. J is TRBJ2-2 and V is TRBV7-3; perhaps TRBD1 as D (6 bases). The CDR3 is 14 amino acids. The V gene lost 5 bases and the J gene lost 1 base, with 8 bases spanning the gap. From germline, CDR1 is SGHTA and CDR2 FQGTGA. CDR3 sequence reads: CASSLRGNTGELFF. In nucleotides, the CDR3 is TGTGCCAGCAGCCTCAGGGGGAACACCGGGGAGCTGTTTTTT.

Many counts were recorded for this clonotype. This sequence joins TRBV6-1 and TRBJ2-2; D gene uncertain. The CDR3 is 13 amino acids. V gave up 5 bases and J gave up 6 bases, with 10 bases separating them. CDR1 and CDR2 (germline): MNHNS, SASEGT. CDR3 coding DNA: TGTGCCAGCAGTATAATTCGTTCCGGGGAGCTGTTTTTT. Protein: CASSIIRSGELFF.

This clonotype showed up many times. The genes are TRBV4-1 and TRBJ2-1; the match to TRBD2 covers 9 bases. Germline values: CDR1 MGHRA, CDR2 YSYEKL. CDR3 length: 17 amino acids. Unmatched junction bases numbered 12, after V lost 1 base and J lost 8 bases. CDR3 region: CASSQVRTSVGRDEQFF. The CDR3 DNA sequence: TGCGCCAGCAGCCAAGTCCGGACTAGCGTCGGGCGGGATGAGCAGTTCTTC.

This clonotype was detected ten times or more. The CDR3 nucleotides read TGTGCCAGCAGCGTGTGGGGCTGGGGAGCCAAAAACATTCAGTACTTC. It is translated as CASSVWGWGAKNIQYF. This chain links TRBV9 with TRBJ2-4; the D gene is possibly TRBD1 (5 bases). CDR1 is SGDLS and CDR2 is YYNGEE in the germline V gene. V was shortened by 2 bases and J by 0 bases, with 12 bases between the two germline ends. This CDR3 is built from 16 residues.

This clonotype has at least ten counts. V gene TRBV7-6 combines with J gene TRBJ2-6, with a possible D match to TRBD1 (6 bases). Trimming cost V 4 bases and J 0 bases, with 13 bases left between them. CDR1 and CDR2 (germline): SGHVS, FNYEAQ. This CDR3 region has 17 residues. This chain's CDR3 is CASSSYKQGSGANVLTF. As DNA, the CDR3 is TGTGCCAGCAGCTCCTATAAACAGGGCTCTGGGGCCAACGTCCTGACTTTC.

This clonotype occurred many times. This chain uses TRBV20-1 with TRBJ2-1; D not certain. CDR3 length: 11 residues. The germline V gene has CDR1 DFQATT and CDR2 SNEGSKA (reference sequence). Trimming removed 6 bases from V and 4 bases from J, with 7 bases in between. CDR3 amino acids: CSARRYNEQFF. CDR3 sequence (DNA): TGCAGTGCGCGGCGTTACAATGAGCAGTTCTTC.

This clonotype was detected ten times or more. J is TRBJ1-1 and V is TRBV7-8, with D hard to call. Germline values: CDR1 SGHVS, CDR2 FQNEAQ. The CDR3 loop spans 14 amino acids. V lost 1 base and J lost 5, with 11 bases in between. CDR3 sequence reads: CASSLGPRATEAFF. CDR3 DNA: TGTGCCAGCAGCTTAGGGCCAAGGGCAACTGAAGCTTTCTTT.

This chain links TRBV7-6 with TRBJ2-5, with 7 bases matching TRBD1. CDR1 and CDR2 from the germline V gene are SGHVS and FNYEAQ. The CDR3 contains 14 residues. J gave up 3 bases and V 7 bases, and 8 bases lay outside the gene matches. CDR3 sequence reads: CASTQGVSKETQYF. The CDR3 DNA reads TGTGCCAGCACCCAGGGGGTTTCGAAAGAGACCCAGTACTTC.